The 8 T cell receptor beta chains below were found in one sample sequenced in a study of blood T cell repertoires in COVID-19. The protocol was immunoSEQ multiplex PCR, while the TCRdb copy is restricted to in-frame clones and leaves out a portion. This table holds 300,000 to 400,000 clones, 85% found once. Sequencing used PBMCs or T cells enriched from blood (not recorded which). All receptors derive from a woman in her 30s who had been exposed to COVID-19.

The chain employs TRBV25-1 and TRBJ2-2, with 13 bases matching TRBD2. The CDR3 is 15 amino acids. Per germline, CDR1 MGHDK and CDR2 SYGVNS. The trim removed 6 bases at V and 4 bases at J, leaving 2 bases unmatched. CDR3: CASSRTSGSTGELFF. The CDR3 DNA reads TGTGCCAGCAGCCGGACTAGCGGGAGCACCGGGGAGCTGTTTTTT.

This sequence joins TRBV9 and TRBJ1-2, with 8 bases aligning to TRBD1. CDR3 length: 18 amino acids. The junction had 18 bases not matched to a gene; V was cut back by 4 bases and J by 4 bases. The germline CDR1 and CDR2 sequences are SGDLS and YYNGEE. The CDR3 sequence is CASSFRQGLALDPYGYTF. CDR3 DNA sequence: TGTGCCAGCAGCTTCAGACAGGGGCTCGCACTAGATCCCTATGGCTACACCTTC.

V is TRBV6-1 and J is TRBJ1-2; D unresolved. V shed 2 bases and J shed 0 bases, with 16 bases lying between them. The CDR3 runs to 17 residues. Germline CDR1 MNHNS, CDR2 SASEGT. The DNA for the CDR3 is TGTGCCAGCAGTGAACCAGGATTCGGGAAATCTAACTATGGCTACACCTTC. Translated, it gives CASSEPGFGKSNYGYTF.

V and J are TRBV21-1 and TRBJ2-2; the tabulated D call, TRBD1, remains unverified against the DNA. TRBV21-1 is labeled a pseudogene. The length of the CDR3 is 17 residues. The CDR3 DNA reads TGTGCCAGAGGCAAAGAAGGGCGGACAGGGGAGAGGGGGGAGCTGTTTTTT. Translated, it gives CARGKEGRTGERGELFF.

The rearrangement joins TRBV7-3 to TRBJ2-5, with 11 bases lining up with TRBD2. Losses at the gene ends were 5 bases for V and 0 bases for J; bases not matched to a gene: 5. CDR3 size: 16 residues. CDR1 is SGHTA and CDR2 is FQGTGA in the germline V gene. The CDR3 loop is CASSPGTSGYQETQYF. The CDR3 DNA follows: TGTGCCAGCAGCCCCGGGACTAGCGGATACCAAGAGACCCAGTACTTC. The complete variable domain, with remaining parts taken from reference TRBV7-3 and TRBJ2-5, reads GAGVSQTPSNKVTEKGKYVELRCDPISGHTALYWYRQSLGQGPEFLIYFQGTGAADDSGLPNDRFFAVRPEGSVSTLKIQRTERGDSAVYLCASSPGTSGYQETQYFGPGTRLLVL.

This CDR3 reads CARARGQPNEKLFF. Written as DNA, the CDR3 is TGTGCCAGGGCTAGGGGACAGCCTAATGAAAAACTGTTTTTT. The rearrangement links TRBV21-1 to TRBJ1-4; whether TRBD1, the table's D call, matches the DNA was not checked. TRBV21-1 is a known pseudogene. The CDR3 spans 14 residues.

The CDR3 loop is CASSAGDSNYGYTF. CDR3 DNA: TGCGCCAGCAGCGCTGGGGACAGTAACTATGGCTACACCTTC. This chain connects TRBV5-1 to TRBJ1-2; 7 nucleotides match TRBD1. CDR3 length: 14 residues. The germline CDR1 and CDR2 sequences are SGHRS and YFSETQ. J was trimmed by 1 base and V by 4 bases; bases with no gene match: 4.

The V gene is TRBV7-8, the J gene TRBJ2-1; D is perhaps TRBD1 (5 bases). Germline CDR1 and CDR2: SGHVS and FQNEAQ. V lost 1 base and J 7 bases, leaving 23 bases between the germline ends. This CDR3 is built from 18 residues. CDR3 sequence reads: CASSLVVRTTPKYNEQFF. The CDR3 DNA follows: TGTGCCAGCAGCTTAGTAGTCCGGACAACCCCAAAATATAATGAGCAGTTCTTC. The whole variable domain, filled in from reference TRBV7-8 and TRBJ2-1, reads GAGVSQSPRYKVAKRGQDVALRCDPISGHVSLFWYQQALGQGPEFLTYFQNEAQLDKSGLPSDRFFAERPEGSVSTLKIQRTQQEDSAVYLCASSLVVRTTPKYNEQFFGPGTRLTVL.